This entry is about one T cell receptor (beta chain). Germline V gene sequence: CDR1 LNHDA, CDR2 SQIVND (reference sequence). CDR3 length: 14 residues. V dropped 0 bases and J dropped 4 bases, with 9 bases sitting between them. In the original analysis: Counts of nucleated cells, estimated from reference gene primer amplification, were obtained. Repertoires were generated with immunoSEQ multiplex PCR, while TCRdb's copy carries only in-frame clones and drops some. D and trimming come from the DNA, and the V and J calls and clone size come from that table. Counted here are about 150,000 clones, 85% to 90% occurring once; the ten biggest clones make up over 2%. The source of the sample is a study of blood T cell repertoires in COVID-19. Study as a whole: Collection of acute and convalescent COVID-19 samples took place in the United States, Italy and Spain. T cells, B-cell-depleted T cells, or PBMCs supplied cDNA or gDNA.

This clonotype originated in a middle-aged man with active COVID-19. Sequenced material: peripheral blood. The chain employs TRBV19 and TRBJ1-2; possible D gene TRBD1, 5 bases. The CDR3 DNA is TGTGCCAGTAGTATAGAAAGGGGAACCTATGGCTACACCTTC. Amino acids: CASSIERGTYGYTF.